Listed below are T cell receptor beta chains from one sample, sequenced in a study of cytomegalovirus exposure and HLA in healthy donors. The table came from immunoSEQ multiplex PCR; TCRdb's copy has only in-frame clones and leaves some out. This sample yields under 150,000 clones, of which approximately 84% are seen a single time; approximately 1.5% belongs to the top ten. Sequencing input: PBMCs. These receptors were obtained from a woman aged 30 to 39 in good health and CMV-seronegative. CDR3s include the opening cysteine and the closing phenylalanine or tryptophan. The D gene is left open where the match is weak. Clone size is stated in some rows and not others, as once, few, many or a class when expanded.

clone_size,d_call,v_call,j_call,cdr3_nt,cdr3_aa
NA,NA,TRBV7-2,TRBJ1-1,TGTGCCAGCAGCTTTGACGGGAGTCCGAACACTGAAGCTTTCTTT,CASSFDGSPNTEAFF
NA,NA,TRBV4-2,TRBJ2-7,TGTGCCAGCAGCCAAAACGGGCTAGCGTTGGTCCACGAGCAGTACTTC,CASSQNGLALVHEQYF
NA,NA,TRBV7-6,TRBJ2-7,TGTGCCAGCAGCCCTTCTCCCGGGAATCCTAGGGAGCAGTACTTC,CASSPSPGNPREQYF
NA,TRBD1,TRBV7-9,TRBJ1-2,TGTGCCAGCAGCCCAGGAGGGACAGCAAAGCTCTATGGCTACACCTTC,CASSPGGTAKLYGYTF
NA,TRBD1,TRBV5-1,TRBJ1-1,TGCGCCAGCAGCCCGACAGGGGGCCTAAGGAACACTGAAGCTTTCTTT,CASSPTGGLRNTEAFF
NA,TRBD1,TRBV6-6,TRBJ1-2,TGTGCCAGCAGTACAAGACAGGGGCTGGACTATGGCTACACCTTC,CASSTRQGLDYGYTF
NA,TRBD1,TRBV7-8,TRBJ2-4,TGTGCCACCACCGGGACAGGGGGTTGGGACATTCAGTACTTC,CATTGTGGWDIQYF
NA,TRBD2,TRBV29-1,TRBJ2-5,TGCAGCGCAAAAAAGATGACTAGCGGGGAAGAGACCCAGTACTTC,CSAKKMTSGEETQYF
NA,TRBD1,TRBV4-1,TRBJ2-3,TGCGCCAGCAGCCAAGACGGTCCGGGACAGGGGTGGGAAGATACGCAGTATTTT,CASSQDGPGQGWEDTQYF
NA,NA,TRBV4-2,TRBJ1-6,TGTGCCAGCAGCGAAGATTTTTACCCTGGACAGCCGAGCTCCTATAATTCACCCCTCCACTTT,CASSEDFYPGQPSSYNSPLHF
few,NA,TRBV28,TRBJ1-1,TGTGCCAGCAGTTTTCTTTCAGGGAGGCCTGAAGCTTTCTTT,CASSFLSGRPEAFF
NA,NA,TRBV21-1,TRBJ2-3,TGTGCCAGCAGCCCCCGGGACAGGGCCCCAGATACGCAGTATTTT,CASSPRDRAPDTQYF
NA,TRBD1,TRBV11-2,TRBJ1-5,TGTGCCAGCAGCCCCGGGACAGGGGTAAATCAGCCCCAGCATTTT,CASSPGTGVNQPQHF
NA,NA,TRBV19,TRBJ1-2,TGTGCCAGCAAACTTCGGGGGGCAGTGGGCTACACCTTC,CASKLRGAVGYTF
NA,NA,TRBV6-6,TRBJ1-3,TGTGCCAGCAGTTACAAAGGGGCTGGAAACACCATATATTTT,CASSYKGAGNTIYF
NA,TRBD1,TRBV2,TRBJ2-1,TGTGCCAGCAACTTAGACAGGGAAGTGGCCACTGAGCAGTTCTTC,CASNLDREVATEQFF
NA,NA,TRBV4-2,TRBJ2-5,TGTGCCAGCAGCCAAGATTTAGCGGAGACCCAGTACTTC,CASSQDLAETQYF
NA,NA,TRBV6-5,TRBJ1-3,TGTGCCAGCATGCGGGGGGGGTTAACTGGAAACACCATATATTTT,CASMRGGLTGNTIYF
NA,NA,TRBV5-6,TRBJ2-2,TGTGCCAGCAGATACCGGGACACGAACACCGGGGAGCTGTTTTTT,CASRYRDTNTGELFF
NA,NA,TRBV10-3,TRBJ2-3,TGTGCCATCAGCGAAGCACGGGATACGCAGTATTTT,CAISEARDTQYF
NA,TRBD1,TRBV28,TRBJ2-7,TGTGCCAGCAGTATTCCCGGACAGGGCAGGAACGAGCAGTACTTC,CASSIPGQGRNEQYF
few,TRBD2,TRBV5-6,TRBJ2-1,TGTGCCAGCAGCCAAACTAGCGGGGGATACTACAATGAGCAGTTCTTC,CASSQTSGGYYNEQFF
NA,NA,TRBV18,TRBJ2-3,TGTGCCAGCTCCTTCCACCCCGGGACACGAAGCACAGATACGCAGTATTTT,CASSFHPGTRSTDTQYF
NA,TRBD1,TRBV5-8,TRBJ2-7,TGTGCCAGCAGCTTGGGTACAGGGGGCGCTTACTACGAGCAGTACTTC,CASSLGTGGAYYEQYF
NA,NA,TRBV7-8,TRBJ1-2,TGTGCCAGCAGCTTAGGCAACAGGGATGGCTACACCTTC,CASSLGNRDGYTF
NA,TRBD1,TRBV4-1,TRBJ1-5,TGCGCCAGCAGCCAAGATTATGGAACAGGGGGTTTTCAGCCCCAGCATTTT,CASSQDYGTGGFQPQHF
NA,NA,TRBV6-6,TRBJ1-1,TGTGCCAGCAGTTACCCTCGGGGGGCAAGCACTGAAGCTTTCTTT,CASSYPRGASTEAFF
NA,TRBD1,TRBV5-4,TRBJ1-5,TGTGCCAGCAGTTGGGACAGGGATCAGCCCCAGCATTTT,CASSWDRDQPQHF
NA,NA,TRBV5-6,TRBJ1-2,TGTGCCAGCAGCTTGGGAAGCGTTCTGGGCTACACCTTC,CASSLGSVLGYTF
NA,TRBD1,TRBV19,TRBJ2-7,TGTGCCAGTAGTGACAGGACAGGAGTCTACGAGCAGTACTTC,CASSDRTGVYEQYF
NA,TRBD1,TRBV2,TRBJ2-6,TGTGCCAGCAAAACTGACAGGGCTGGGGCCAACGTCCTGACTTTC,CASKTDRAGANVLTF
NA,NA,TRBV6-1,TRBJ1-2,TGTGCCAGCAGGAGGGACACATCCCTCTATGGCTACACCTTC,CASRRDTSLYGYTF
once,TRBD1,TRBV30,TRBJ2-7,TGTGCCTGGGGACAGGGCAGCAACGAGCAGTACTTC,CAWGQGSNEQYF
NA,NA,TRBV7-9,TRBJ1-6,TGTGCCAGCGGACAACGAGATTCACCCCTCCACTTT,CASGQRDSPLHF
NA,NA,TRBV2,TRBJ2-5,TGTGCCACCCGGGCGGACACTTACCAAGAGACCCAGTACTTC,CATRADTYQETQYF
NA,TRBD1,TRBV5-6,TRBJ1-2,TGTGCCAGCGGGGCAGGGGGCTACTATGGCTACACCTTC,CASGAGGYYGYTF
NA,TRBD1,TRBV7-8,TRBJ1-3,TGTGCCAGCAGCTGGACAGGGGGCTCTGGAAACACCATATATTTT,CASSWTGGSGNTIYF
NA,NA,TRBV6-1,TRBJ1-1,TGTGCCAGCAGTGAAGGGGCGGGTTGGGGCACTGAAGCTTTCTTT,CASSEGAGWGTEAFF
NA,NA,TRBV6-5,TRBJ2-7,TGTGCCAGCAGTTACAAACCACCGGGATCATACGAGCAGTACTTC,CASSYKPPGSYEQYF
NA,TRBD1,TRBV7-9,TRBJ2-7,TGTGCCAGCAGCCAAGGGGGACAGGGTATAAACGAGCAGTACTTC,CASSQGGQGINEQYF
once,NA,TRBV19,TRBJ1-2,TGTGCCAGTAGTGCCGTTGGGGCCCGGGCAGCCTATGGCTACACCTTC,CASSAVGARAAYGYTF
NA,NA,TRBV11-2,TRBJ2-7,TGTGCCAGCAGCTTAGGAGGGAACTCCTACGAGCAGTACTTC,CASSLGGNSYEQYF
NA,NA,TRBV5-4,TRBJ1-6,TGTGCCAGCAGCGGGGGGGGGCGAGTTTCACCCCTCCACTTT,CASSGGGRVSPLHF
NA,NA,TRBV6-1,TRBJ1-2,TGTGCCAGCACCCAGGGGATCGGCTACACCTTC,CASTQGIGYTF
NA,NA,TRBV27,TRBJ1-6,TGTGCCAGCAGTTTCGGGGGCTGGGAGGGCAATTCACCCCTCCACTTT,CASSFGGWEGNSPLHF
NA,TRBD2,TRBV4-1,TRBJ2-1,TGCGCCAGCAGCCAAGATTCCGGGGGGGCACCCAATGAGCAGTTCTTC,CASSQDSGGAPNEQFF
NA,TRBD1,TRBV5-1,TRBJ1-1,TGCGCCAGTCGGGAGGGGGCTAGCACTGAAGCTTTCTTT,CASREGASTEAFF
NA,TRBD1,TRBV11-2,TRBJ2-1,TGTGCCAGCAGCTTAGGGGACAGATACAATGAGCAGTTCTTC,CASSLGDRYNEQFF
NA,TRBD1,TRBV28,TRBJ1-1,TGTGCCAGCAGTGTTTGGGGCAGGGGGCTCACTGAAGCTTTCTTT,CASSVWGRGLTEAFF
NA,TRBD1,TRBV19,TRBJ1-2,TGTGCCAGTAGTACCCCCCTGGGTCGGGACAGCTATGGCTACACCTTC,CASSTPLGRDSYGYTF
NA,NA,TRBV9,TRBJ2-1,TGTGCCAGCAGCGTAGCGGGGGACGAGTACAATGAGCAGTTCTTC,CASSVAGDEYNEQFF
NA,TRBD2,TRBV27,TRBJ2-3,TGTGCCAGCAGTTCGGGACTAGCGGGGGGGCTATTGAACACAGATACGCAGTATTTT,CASSSGLAGGLLNTDTQYF
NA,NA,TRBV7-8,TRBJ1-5,TGTGCCAGCAGCGCCAGGGAGGGCAATCAGCCCCAGCATTTT,CASSAREGNQPQHF
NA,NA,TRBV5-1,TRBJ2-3,TGCGCCAGCAGCTTGGGGCCGGGGGGCACAGATACGCAGTATTTT,CASSLGPGGTDTQYF
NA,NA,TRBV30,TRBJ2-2,TGTGCCTGGAGTGTACTGGTTGGTGGGGGCATCACCGGGGAGCTGTTTTTT,CAWSVLVGGGITGELFF
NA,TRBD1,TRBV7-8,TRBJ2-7,TGTGCCAGCAGCTTGGGACAGGGGACGAAAAGATACGAGCAGTACTTC,CASSLGQGTKRYEQYF
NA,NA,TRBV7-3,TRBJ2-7,TGTGCCAGCAGCTTGGGGCCAGATAATTACGAGCAGTACTTC,CASSLGPDNYEQYF
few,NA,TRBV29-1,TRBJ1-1,TGCAGCTTCCAGGGGTTGGACACTGAAGCTTTCTTT,CSFQGLDTEAFF
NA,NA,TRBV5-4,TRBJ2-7,TGTGCCAGCAGCTTGGGGGGGCTCTACGAGCAGTACTTC,CASSLGGLYEQYF